A selection of T cell receptor beta chains follows, all from one sample in a study of blood T cell repertoires in COVID-19. Assay used: immunoSEQ multiplex PCR; TCRdb lists only in-frame clones, some missing. The sample holds about 390,000 clones; about 86% are singletons and the top ten take roughly 9.4%. Source material: PBMCs or T cells enriched from blood (not recorded which). Every receptor here comes from a woman in her fifties or sixties who had recovered from COVID-19. Both conserved end residues are part of each CDR3. A D gene is named only where the DNA matches it firmly. Clone size is stated in some rows and not others, as once, few, many or a class when expanded.

TRBJ1-2	few	-	TRBV27	TGTGCCAGCAGTGGGGACAACGGGGGCTACACCTTC	CASSGDNGGYTF
TRBJ2-1	-	TRBD2	TRBV6-5	TGTGCCAGCACTAGCGGGGCAAACAATGAGCAGTTCTTC	CASTSGANNEQFF
TRBJ1-2	-	-	TRBV15	TGTGCCACCAGCAGAGGGTCGGGTCCAGGGGATGGCTACACCTTC	CATSRGSGPGDGYTF
TRBJ1-1	few	TRBD1	TRBV28	TGTGCCAGCAGGGACAGGGGGTTTGGGACTGAAGCTTTCTTT	CASRDRGFGTEAFF
TRBJ2-1	-	TRBD1	TRBV7-6	TGTGCCAGCAGCCCCGGGACAGTAACCTACGTAGGGCAGTTCTTC	CASSPGTVTYVGQFF
TRBJ2-1	-	-	TRBV5-6	TGTGCCAGCAGCTTTCAGGGTATCTCGAACAATGAGCAGTTCTTC	CASSFQGISNNEQFF
TRBJ1-3	-	-	TRBV10-3	TGTGCCATCAGTGAGTCAAGGGAGGGATCTGGAAACACCATATATTTT	CAISESREGSGNTIYF
TRBJ2-3	-	-	TRBV5-6	TGTGCCAGCGGCATACCGGGGGCGGGGGCAAGCACAGATACGCAGTATTTT	CASGIPGAGASTDTQYF
TRBJ1-1	-	-	TRBV2	TGTGCCAGCAGTGAACGAGGAGGGCCTGATGCTTTCTTT	CASSERGGPDAFF
TRBJ2-6	-	TRBD2	TRBV25-1	TGTGCCAGCAGCCCTCTAGCGGGGGCCTCTGGGGCCAACGTCCTGACTTTC	CASSPLAGASGANVLTF
TRBJ1-4	few	-	TRBV19	TGTGCCAGTAAGGGGTTGGAGAACTGGGATGAAAAACTGTTTTTT	CASKGLENWDEKLFF
TRBJ1-1	-	TRBD1	TRBV19	TGTGCCACTACGGACAGGAGCGCTGAAGCTTTCTTT	CATTDRSAEAFF
TRBJ1-6	once	-	TRBV2	TGTGCCAGCGAAACACAGGGACCCCTCCACTTT	CASETQGPLHF
TRBJ2-1	once	-	TRBV29-1	TGCAGCGTTGAAGAGCGGGGCTACAACAATGAGCAGTTCTTC	CSVEERGYNNEQFF
TRBJ2-1	-	-	TRBV2	TGTTCCAAAACAGGGGAGGATGAGCAGTTCTTC	CSKTGEDEQFF
TRBJ1-3	-	-	TRBV7-9	TGTGCCAGCGTGGAGAAGTCTGGAAACACCATATATTTT	CASVEKSGNTIYF